This T cell receptor beta chain was retrieved from a study of cytomegalovirus exposure and HLA in healthy donors. The CDR3 extends over 16 amino acids. V was clipped by 6 bases and J by 0 bases, with 15 bases between them. CDR1 MNHNY and CDR2 SVGAGI come from the germline V gene (reference sequence). A multiplex PCR was run with 60 Vbeta primers and 13 Jbeta primers. The protocol was immunoSEQ multiplex PCR, while the TCRdb copy is restricted to in-frame clones and leaves out a portion. The sample lists under 200,000 clones; 80% to 85% were seen once. The source is a human donor in good health. Sequencing used PBMCs. The chain joins TRBV6-6 to TRBJ1-5; possibly TRBD1 for D (5 bases). CDR3 in amino acids: CASSSPDIDSNQPQHF. Written as DNA, the CDR3 is TGTGCCAGCAGCTCCCCGGACATTGATAGCAATCAGCCCCAGCATTTT.